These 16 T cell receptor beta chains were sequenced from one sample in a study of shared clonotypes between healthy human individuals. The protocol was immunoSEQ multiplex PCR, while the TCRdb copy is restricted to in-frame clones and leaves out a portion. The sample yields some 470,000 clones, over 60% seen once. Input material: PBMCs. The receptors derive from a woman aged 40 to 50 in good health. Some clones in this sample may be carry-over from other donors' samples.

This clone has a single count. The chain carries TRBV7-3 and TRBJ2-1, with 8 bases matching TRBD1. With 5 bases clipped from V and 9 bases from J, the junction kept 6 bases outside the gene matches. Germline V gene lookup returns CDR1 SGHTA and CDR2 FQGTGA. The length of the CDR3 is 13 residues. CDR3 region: CASSAAGGGEQFF. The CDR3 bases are TGTGCCAGCAGCGCGGCAGGGGGCGGTGAGCAGTTCTTC.

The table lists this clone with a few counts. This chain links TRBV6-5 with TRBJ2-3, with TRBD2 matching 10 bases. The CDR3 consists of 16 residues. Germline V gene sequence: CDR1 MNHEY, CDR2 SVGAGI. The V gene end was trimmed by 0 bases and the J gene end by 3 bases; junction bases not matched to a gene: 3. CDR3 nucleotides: TGTGCCAGCAGTTACTCTCCTAGCGGGAGAACAGATACGCAGTATTTT. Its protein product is CASSYSPSGRTDTQYF.

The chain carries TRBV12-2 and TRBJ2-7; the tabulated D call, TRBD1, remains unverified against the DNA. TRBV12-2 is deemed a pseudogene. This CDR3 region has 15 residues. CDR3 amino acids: CASSLKEGGLYEQYF. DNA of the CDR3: TGTGCAAGTTCGCTTAAGGAAGGGGGCCTCTACGAGCAGTACTTC.

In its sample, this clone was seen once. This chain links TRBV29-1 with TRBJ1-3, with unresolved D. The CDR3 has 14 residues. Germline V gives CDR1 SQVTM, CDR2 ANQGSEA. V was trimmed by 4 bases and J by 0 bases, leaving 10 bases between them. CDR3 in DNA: TGCAGCGTTGGATCGGCAGTCTCTGGAAACACCATATATTTT. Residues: CSVGSAVSGNTIYF.

Here the CDR3 DNA reads TGTGCCAGCAGCCAAGACCCCCCGGGGACTGAAGCTTTCTTT. It specifies CASSQDPPGTEAFF. The J gene is TRBJ1-1, the V gene TRBV4-2; no clear D. Trimming cost V 0 bases and J 5 bases, with 10 bases left between them. The V gene's germline CDR1 is LGHNA and CDR2 YNFKEQ. The CDR3 has 14 residues.

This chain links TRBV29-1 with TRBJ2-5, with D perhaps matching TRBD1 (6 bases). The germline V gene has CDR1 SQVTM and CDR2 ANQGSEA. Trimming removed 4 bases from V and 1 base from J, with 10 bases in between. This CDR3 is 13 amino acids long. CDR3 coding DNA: TGCAGCGTTGTTCGGGACACCCAAGAGACCCAGTACTTC. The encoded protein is CSVVRDTQETQYF.

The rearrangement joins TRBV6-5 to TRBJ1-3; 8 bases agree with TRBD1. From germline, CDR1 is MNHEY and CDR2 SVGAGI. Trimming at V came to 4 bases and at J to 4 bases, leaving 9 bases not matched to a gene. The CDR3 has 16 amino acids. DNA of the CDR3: TGTGCCAGCAGTTCCAGGGGGCCTGATAGAGGAAACACCATATATTTT. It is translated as CASSSRGPDRGNTIYF.

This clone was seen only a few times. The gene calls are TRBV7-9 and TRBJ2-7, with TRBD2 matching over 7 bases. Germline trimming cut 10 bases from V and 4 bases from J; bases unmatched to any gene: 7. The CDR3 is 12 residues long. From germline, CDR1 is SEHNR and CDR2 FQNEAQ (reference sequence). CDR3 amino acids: CATGGPGYEQYF. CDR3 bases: TGTGCCACGGGAGGCCCAGGGTACGAGCAGTACTTC.

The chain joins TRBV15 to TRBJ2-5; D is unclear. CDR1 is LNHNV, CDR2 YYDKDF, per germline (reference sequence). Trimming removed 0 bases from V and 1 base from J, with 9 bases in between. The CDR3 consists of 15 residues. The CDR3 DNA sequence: TGTGCCACCAGCAGAGATCCGGCTCCCCAAGAGACCCAGTACTTC. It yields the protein CATSRDPAPQETQYF.

CDR3 DNA: TGTGCCAGCAGCGTGGGGACTAGCGGGATGGAGACCCAGTACTTC. It is translated as CASSVGTSGMETQYF. V and J are TRBV9 and TRBJ2-5; 13 positions agree with TRBD2. J lost 5 bases, V lost 2 bases, and 3 bases had no gene match. CDR1 and CDR2 from the germline V gene are SGDLS and YYNGEE. CDR3 length equals 15 residues.

The DNA for the CDR3 is TGTGCCAGCCAGGACGACAGGCAAGAGACCCAGTACTTC. This codes for CASQDDRQETQYF. The chain joins TRBV2 to TRBJ2-5, with a weak D call TRBD1 (6 bases). This CDR3 has 13 amino acids. The germline CDR1 and CDR2 sequences are SNHLY and FYNNEI. The V end lost 8 bases, the J end lost 2 bases, and 12 bases lay between the germline ends.

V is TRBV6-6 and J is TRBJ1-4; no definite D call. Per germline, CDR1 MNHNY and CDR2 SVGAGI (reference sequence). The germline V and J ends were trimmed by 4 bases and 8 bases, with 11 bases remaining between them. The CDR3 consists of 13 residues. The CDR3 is CASSFATREKLFF. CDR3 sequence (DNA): TGTGCCAGCAGTTTCGCGACACGGGAAAAACTGTTTTTT.

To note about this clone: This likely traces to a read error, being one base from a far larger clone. CDR3 sequence reads: CAWSVIGNLGTPYF. In nucleotides, the CDR3 is TGTGCCTGGAGTGTAATCGGCAACCTTGGGACCCCGTACTTC. The gene calls are TRBV30 and TRBJ2-5, with D perhaps TRBD1 or TRBD2 (5 bases each). The CDR3 has 14 residues. Germline loops: CDR1 GTSNPN, CDR2 SVGIG (reference sequence).

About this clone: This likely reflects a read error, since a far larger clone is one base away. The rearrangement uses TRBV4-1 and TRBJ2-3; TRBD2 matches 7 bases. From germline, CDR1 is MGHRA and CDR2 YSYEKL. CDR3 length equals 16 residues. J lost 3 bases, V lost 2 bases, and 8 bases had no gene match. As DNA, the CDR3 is TGCGCCAGCAGCCAACGCATGGGAGGGAAGACAGATACGCAGTATTTT. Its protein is CASSQRMGGKTDTQYF.

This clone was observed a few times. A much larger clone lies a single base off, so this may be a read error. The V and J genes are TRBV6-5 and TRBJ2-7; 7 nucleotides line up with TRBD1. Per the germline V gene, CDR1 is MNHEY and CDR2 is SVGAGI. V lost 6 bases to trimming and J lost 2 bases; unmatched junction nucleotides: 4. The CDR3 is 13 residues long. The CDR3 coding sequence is TGTGCCAGCAGGACAGGGATCCCCTACGAGCAGTACTTC. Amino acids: CASRTGIPYEQYF.

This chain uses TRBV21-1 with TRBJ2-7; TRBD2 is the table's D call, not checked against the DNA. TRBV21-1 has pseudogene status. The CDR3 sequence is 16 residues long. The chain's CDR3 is CASTQKSPDCPYEQYF. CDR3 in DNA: TGTGCCAGCACCCAAAAATCTCCGGACTGCCCCTACGAGCAGTACTTC.